The 17 T cell receptor beta chains presented below share a single source sample, sequenced in a study of CD4 T cells in relation to SARS-CoV-2 and coronaviruses. These TCRs are of unknown antigen specificity. CD4+ T cells from unexposed donors were obtained before the COVID-19 pandemic (2011-2018). CD4+ T cells were isolated from the cells after 10 days of culture. The data were produced by immunoSEQ multiplex PCR, yet TCRdb's version contains in-frame clones alone and is incomplete. In the table there are just under 30,000 clones, about 80% of which are singletons. What was sequenced was CD4+ T cells from PBMCs, cultured in vitro. Source of these receptors: a human donor in good health.

This chain links TRBV9 with TRBJ2-1; 9 nucleotides line up with TRBD1. V gave up 4 bases and J gave up 9 bases; unmatched junction bases: 11. This CDR3 has 15 amino acids. Germline V gene data show CDR1 as SGDLS and CDR2 as YYNGEE. The CDR3, as DNA: TGTGCCAGCAGCCTAACCGGGACAGGGACAACTGAGCAGTTCTTC. Protein product: CASSLTGTGTTEQFF.

The chain uses TRBV3-1 (or the pseudogene TRBV3-2) and TRBJ2-7, with D perhaps matching TRBD1 (7 bases). This CDR3 comprises 13 residues. Germline V lookup: CDR1 LGHDT, CDR2 YNNKEL (reference sequence). Trimming took off 4 bases at V and 4 bases at J, with 11 bases between the two ends. CDR3 in amino acids: CASSLRGRYEQYF. DNA of the CDR3: TGTGCCAGCAGCCTCAGGGGGAGGTACGAGCAGTACTTC.

V gene TRBV6-2 or TRBV6-3 combines with J gene TRBJ1-5; no firm D call. Trimming removed 0 bases from V and 0 bases from J, with 9 bases in between. The CDR3 totals 16 residues. Germline V gene sequence: CDR1 MNHEY, CDR2 SVGEGT. The CDR3 coding sequence is TGTGCCAGCAGTTACTCGATGGGTGATAGCAATCAGCCCCAGCATTTT. As protein: CASSYSMGDSNQPQHF.

This clone was found once. The V gene is TRBV6-2 or TRBV6-3, the J gene TRBJ1-5; D is ambiguous. With 4 bases removed from V and 4 bases from J, the gap between germline ends came to 11 bases. Germline V lookup: CDR1 MNHEY, CDR2 SVGEGT. The CDR3 extends over 14 amino acids. The CDR3 nucleotides read TGTGCCAGCAGTTTTACAGCCGCTAATCAGCCCCAGCATTTT. It specifies CASSFTAANQPQHF.

This clone showed up just once. This chain joins TRBV6-6 and TRBJ1-2; D might be TRBD1 (5 bases). Trimming removed 2 bases from V and 2 bases from J, with 12 bases in between. The CDR3 extends over 15 amino acids. Germline V gene data show CDR1 as MNHNY and CDR2 as SVGAGI (reference sequence). The CDR3 reads CASSYMGVGNYGYTF. The DNA of the CDR3 is TGTGCCAGCAGTTACATGGGGGTCGGCAACTATGGCTACACCTTC.

This chain connects TRBV6-5 to TRBJ2-5; D may be TRBD1 (6 bases). Germline assignment: CDR1 MNHEY and CDR2 SVGAGI. The CDR3 contains 15 residues. V was trimmed by 2 bases and J by 3 bases, leaving 13 bases between them. The DNA of the CDR3 is TGTGCCAGCAGTTACCACCCAGGGGTGGAAGAGACCCAGTACTTC. It yields the protein CASSYHPGVEETQYF.

This clone showed up just a few times. V usage is TRBV5-6 and J usage is TRBJ2-3; perhaps TRBD1 as D (6 bases). CDR3 length equals 16 residues. V was pared by 6 bases and J by 0 bases, with 17 bases between. From germline, CDR1 is SGHDT and CDR2 YYEEEE. In nucleotides, the CDR3 is TGTGCCAGCATCGATTCCGGGACATTCAGCACAGATACGCAGTATTTT. Protein: CASIDSGTFSTDTQYF. The full variable domain, with the rest looked up from reference TRBV5-6 and TRBJ2-3, is DAGVTQSPTHLIKTRGQQVTLRCSPKSGHDTVSWYQQALGQGPQFIFQYYEEEERQRGNFPDRFSGHQFPNYSSELNVNALLLGDSALYLCASIDSGTFSTDTQYFGPGTRLTVL.

This chain connects TRBV12-2 to TRBJ1-3; the table's D call, TRBD1, has no DNA check behind it. TRBV12-2 is a listed pseudogene. This CDR3 comprises 14 residues. CDR3 nucleotide sequence: TGTGCAAGTCGCTGGGACAACTCTGGAAACACCATATATTTT. Protein sequence: CASRWDNSGNTIYF.

The chain uses TRBV11-2 and TRBJ1-6; 9 bases map to TRBD1. The germline gives CDR1 SGHAT, CDR2 FQNNGV. J gave up 7 bases and V 3 bases, and 1 base lay outside the gene matches. CDR3 length equals 14 residues. CDR3 in amino acids: CASSFGTGNSPLHF. The CDR3, as DNA: TGTGCCAGCAGCTTCGGGACAGGGAATTCACCCCTCCACTTT.

This chain joins TRBV4-1 and TRBJ2-1; 12 bases line up with TRBD2. Germline CDR1 and CDR2: MGHRA and YSYEKL. CDR3 size: 18 residues. Trimming cost V 5 bases and J 7 bases; bases outside gene matches: 15. The CDR3 DNA follows: TGCGCCAGCAGCTCGAGACTAGCGGGGGCAGGGGTTAGTAATGAGCAGTTCTTC. Protein sequence: CASSSRLAGAGVSNEQFF.

The count of this clone is one. CDR3 nucleotide sequence: TGTGCCAGCAGTCCCACCTTAGGGGAGGGCGAAGCTTTCTTT. Residues: CASSPTLGEGEAFF. The chain recombines TRBV27 with TRBJ1-1, with D tentatively TRBD1 (5 bases). The CDR3 covers 14 residues. From germline, CDR1 is MNHEY and CDR2 SMNVEV (reference sequence). Trimming left V 5 bases short and J 8 bases short, with 18 bases between.

The genes are TRBV11-2 and TRBJ1-6; D possibly corresponds to TRBD1 (5 bases). The CDR3 contains 16 residues. Looked up from germline, CDR1 is SGHAT and CDR2 is FQNNGV. V shed 0 bases and J shed 6 bases, with 12 bases lying between them. CDR3 sequence: CASSLEGGRGNSPLHF. The CDR3 nucleotides read TGTGCCAGCAGCTTAGAGGGGGGAAGGGGTAATTCACCCCTCCACTTT.

The chain employs TRBV5-1 and TRBJ1-1, with D perhaps TRBD1 (5 bases). The CDR3 is made up of 17 amino acids. V gave up 0 bases and J gave up 0 bases, with 15 bases separating them. The germline V gene has CDR1 SGHRS and CDR2 YFSETQ. The CDR3 region is CASSLAGAGEMNTEAFF. The DNA for the CDR3 is TGCGCCAGCAGCTTGGCCGGGGCGGGGGAGATGAACACTGAAGCTTTCTTT. Complete variable domain (other parts from reference TRBV5-1 and TRBJ1-1): KAGVTQTPRYLIKTRGQQVTLSCSPISGHRSVSWYQQTPGQGLQFLFEYFSETQRNKGNFPGRFSGRQFSNSRSEMNVSTLELGDSALYLCASSLAGAGEMNTEAFFGQGTRLTVV.

The V and J genes are TRBV7-9 and TRBJ1-2, with D perhaps matching TRBD1 (5 bases). V dropped 0 bases and J dropped 1 base, with 9 bases sitting between them. Germline V CDR1 and CDR2: SEHNR, FQNEAQ (reference sequence). The length of the CDR3 is 15 residues. CDR3 loop: CASSLAMGDNYGYTF. In DNA, the CDR3 is TGTGCCAGCAGCTTAGCTATGGGGGATAACTATGGCTACACCTTC. The whole variable domain, remainder taken from reference TRBV7-9 and TRBJ1-2, is DTGVSQNPRHKITKRGQNVTFRCDPISEHNRLYWYRQTLGQGPEFLTYFQNEAQLEKSRLLSDRFSAERPKGSFSTLEIQRTEQGDSAMYLCASSLAMGDNYGYTFGSGTRLTVV.

The chain has TRBV19 and TRBJ1-4; D is unresolved. Germline loops: CDR1 LNHDA, CDR2 SQIVND (reference sequence). The CDR3 has 14 amino acids. Between the trimmed V and J ends, which lost 0 bases and 4 bases, there was a span of 6 bases. CDR3 loop: CASSIDLDNEKLFF. The CDR3, as DNA: TGTGCCAGTAGTATAGATCTTGATAATGAAAAACTGTTTTTT. The variable domain in full, with the rest retrieved from reference TRBV19 and TRBJ1-4, is DGGITQSPKYLFRKEGQNVTLSCEQNLNHDAMYWYRQDPGQGLRLIYYSQIVNDFQKGDIAEGYSVSREKKESFPLTVTSAQKNPTAFYLCASSIDLDNEKLFFGSGTQLSVL.

The rearrangement joins TRBV25-1 to TRBJ2-3; no reliable D call. The length of the CDR3 is 17 residues. The germline V gene encodes CDR1 MGHDK and CDR2 SYGVNS. V was trimmed by 2 bases and J by 3 bases, leaving 18 bases between them. Here the CDR3 reads CASSEPRGRIGTDTQYF. DNA of the CDR3: TGTGCCAGCAGTGAACCCCGAGGTAGGATTGGGACAGATACGCAGTATTTT.

The chain combines TRBV9 with TRBJ2-5; TRBD2 aligns across 8 bases. The CDR3 totals 15 residues. Germline-derived CDR1 and CDR2 are SGDLS and YYNGEE. The ends lost 0 bases at V and 5 bases at J; junction bases unmatched: 6. CDR3 residues: CASSVVGGGRETQYF. CDR3 DNA sequence: TGTGCCAGCAGCGTAGTTGGCGGGGGGCGTGAGACCCAGTACTTC.